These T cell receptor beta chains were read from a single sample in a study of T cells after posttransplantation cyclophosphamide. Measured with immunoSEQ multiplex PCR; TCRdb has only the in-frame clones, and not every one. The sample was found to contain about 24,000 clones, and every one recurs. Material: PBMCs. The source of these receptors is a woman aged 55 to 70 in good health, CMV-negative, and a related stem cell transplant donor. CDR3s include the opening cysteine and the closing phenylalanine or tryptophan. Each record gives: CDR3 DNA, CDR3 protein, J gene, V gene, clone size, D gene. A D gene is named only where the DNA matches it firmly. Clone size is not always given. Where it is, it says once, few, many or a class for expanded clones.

DNA: TGTGCCAGCAGCTTATCCGCACTAGCGGGGGCAGATGAGCAGTTCTTC; CDR3: CASSLSALAGADEQFF; J: TRBJ2-1; V: TRBV7-8; size: many; D: TRBD2
DNA: TGTGCCAGCACCCCCAGCGCGGGGGTTGGCTATGGCTACACCTTC; CDR3: CASTPSAGVGYGYTF; J: TRBJ1-2; V: TRBV6-1; size: many; D: NA
DNA: TGTGCCAGCAGTATACAGGCCTATGGCTACACCTTC; CDR3: CASSIQAYGYTF; J: TRBJ1-2; V: TRBV28; size: many; D: NA
DNA: TGTGCCAGTAGTCGGACTAGCGGGTCCTACAATGAGCAGTTCTTC; CDR3: CASSRTSGSYNEQFF; J: TRBJ2-1; V: TRBV19; size: many; D: TRBD2
DNA: TGTGCCAGCAGTCGCCGGGAACAAAACACTGAAGCTTTCTTT; CDR3: CASSRREQNTEAFF; J: TRBJ1-1; V: TRBV6-1; size: many; D: NA
DNA: TGTGCCAGCGACGAAGGGACAGGGGGTAATTCACCCCTCCACTTT; CDR3: CASDEGTGGNSPLHF; J: TRBJ1-6; V: TRBV7-2; size: many; D: TRBD1
DNA: TGTGCCATCAGTGAATTGGGGACAGGGGGCGAATATGGCTACACCTTC; CDR3: CAISELGTGGEYGYTF; J: TRBJ1-2; V: TRBV10-3; size: many; D: TRBD1
DNA: TGTGCCAGCAGCGAGGGACAGGGCGCCTACCAAGAGACCCAGTACTTC; CDR3: CASSEGQGAYQETQYF; J: TRBJ2-5; V: TRBV7-9; size: many; D: TRBD1
DNA: TGTGCCAGTAAGGGGGGGCTAGGGCTCGGGGGGGCCAACGTCCTGACTTTC; CDR3: CASKGGLGLGGANVLTF; J: TRBJ2-6; V: TRBV19; size: many; D: NA
DNA: TGTGCCAGCAGCCCACCCGGTAGCAATCAGCCCCAGCATTTT; CDR3: CASSPPGSNQPQHF; J: TRBJ1-5; V: TRBV28; size: many; D: NA
DNA: TGTGCCACGACAGGGGGAAATTCACCCCTCCACTTT; CDR3: CATTGGNSPLHF; J: TRBJ1-6; V: TRBV10-3; size: many; D: TRBD1
DNA: TGTGCCAGCAGCCCCGCAGGGGGCTTCTCCTACGAGCAGTACTTC; CDR3: CASSPAGGFSYEQYF; J: TRBJ2-7; V: TRBV4-2; size: many; D: TRBD1
DNA: TGTGCCAGCAGTCCAGTCCGGGGTCCGCAGCCCCAGCATTTT; CDR3: CASSPVRGPQPQHF; J: TRBJ1-5; V: TRBV6-6; size: many; D: NA
DNA: TGTGCCAGCAGCCGGAGCGGGAGGATCCGAGAGACCCAGTACTTC; CDR3: CASSRSGRIRETQYF; J: TRBJ2-5; V: TRBV14; size: NA; D: TRBD2
DNA: TGTGCCAGCAGCTTAGGGGAGGGGGGGTCCTACAATGAGCAGTTCTTC; CDR3: CASSLGEGGSYNEQFF; J: TRBJ2-1; V: TRBV11-3; size: few; D: NA
DNA: TGTGCCAGCAGCACCCGCGGCAGGGGCGGTTACGAGCAGTACTTC; CDR3: CASSTRGRGGYEQYF; J: TRBJ2-7; V: TRBV6-5; size: many; D: NA
DNA: TGTGCCAGCAGTGAAACCAGGGCCTTGGGTGAAAAACTGTTTTTT; CDR3: CASSETRALGEKLFF; J: TRBJ1-4; V: TRBV25-1; size: many; D: NA
DNA: TGTGCCAGCAGCTTACAGTCAACTAGCGGCTCCTACGAGCAGTACTTC; CDR3: CASSLQSTSGSYEQYF; J: TRBJ2-7; V: TRBV7-2; size: many; D: TRBD2
DNA: TGTGCCAGCAGCTTATCAGGGGGAGGAAACACTGAAGCTTTCTTT; CDR3: CASSLSGGGNTEAFF; J: TRBJ1-1; V: TRBV7-6; size: many; D: TRBD1
DNA: TGTGCCAGCAGCTTAGATTCAGGACAGGGGTATGGCTACACCTTC; CDR3: CASSLDSGQGYGYTF; J: TRBJ1-2; V: TRBV11-2; size: many; D: TRBD1
DNA: TGTGCCAGCAGTCAACTAGCGGAGAGCACAGATACGCAGTATTTT; CDR3: CASSQLAESTDTQYF; J: TRBJ2-3; V: TRBV6-5; size: many; D: TRBD2
DNA: TGTGCCAGCAGCGCCGGGGAGAAAGATACGCAGTATTTT; CDR3: CASSAGEKDTQYF; J: TRBJ2-3; V: TRBV5-6; size: NA; D: NA
DNA: TGCGCCAGCAGCCAAGGGGACAGTTACTATCAGCCCCAGCATTTT; CDR3: CASSQGDSYYQPQHF; J: TRBJ1-5; V: TRBV4-1; size: many; D: TRBD1
DNA: TGTGCCAGCAGCGTCCGACTTAACAATGAGCAGTTCTTC; CDR3: CASSVRLNNEQFF; J: TRBJ2-1; V: TRBV9; size: many; D: NA
DNA: TGTGCCAGCAGCTTAGCGGGCCGACCTGGGCCCTACGAGCAGTACTTC; CDR3: CASSLAGRPGPYEQYF; J: TRBJ2-7; V: TRBV7-2; size: many; D: NA
DNA: TGTGCCAGCAGCCCTGACAGGGGGTCGTACAATGAGCAGTTCTTC; CDR3: CASSPDRGSYNEQFF; J: TRBJ2-1; V: TRBV7-9; size: many; D: TRBD1
DNA: TGTGCCAGCAGTTTAACCGGGACAGAAGAGACCCAGTACTTC; CDR3: CASSLTGTEETQYF; J: TRBJ2-5; V: TRBV28; size: many; D: TRBD1
DNA: TGTGCCAGCAGCCGTGGACAGGTCGGTACTAATGAAAAACTGTTTTTT; CDR3: CASSRGQVGTNEKLFF; J: TRBJ1-4; V: TRBV9; size: many; D: TRBD1
DNA: TGCGCCAGCAGCTTGGCTAACTATAACACAGATACGCAGTATTTT; CDR3: CASSLANYNTDTQYF; J: TRBJ2-3; V: TRBV5-1; size: many; D: NA
DNA: TGTGCCACCAGACAGGCCCCGGCAACTAATGAAAAACTGTTTTTT; CDR3: CATRQAPATNEKLFF; J: TRBJ1-4; V: TRBV19; size: many; D: NA
DNA: TGTGCCAGCACCGTTAGGGCGTGGGGACAGGGAGTAGGTCGGGTTCGTAGAGACTATGGCTACACCTTC; CDR3: CASTVRAWGQGVGRVRRDYGYTF; J: TRBJ1-2; V: TRBV27; size: NA; D: TRBD1
DNA: TGTGCCAGCAGTGGGGGGATCTACGAGCAGTACTTC; CDR3: CASSGGIYEQYF; J: TRBJ2-7; V: TRBV27; size: many; D: NA
DNA: TGTGCCAGTAGTATCGGTCAGGGTTACACCGGGGAGCTGTTTTTT; CDR3: CASSIGQGYTGELFF; J: TRBJ2-2; V: TRBV19; size: many; D: NA
DNA: TGTGCCAGCAGTTGGGGGGGGCCGAACACCGGGGAGCTGTTTTTT; CDR3: CASSWGGPNTGELFF; J: TRBJ2-2; V: TRBV6-5; size: many; D: NA
DNA: TGTGCCAGCACCAAGGACAGGAAACAAGAGACCCAGTACTTC; CDR3: CASTKDRKQETQYF; J: TRBJ2-5; V: TRBV6-6; size: many; D: TRBD1
DNA: TGCGCCAGCATCGGACAGGGCTACAATGAGCAGTTCTTC; CDR3: CASIGQGYNEQFF; J: TRBJ2-1; V: TRBV5-1; size: many; D: TRBD1
DNA: TGCGCCAGCGGTGGCCGTATCAACATTCAGTACTTC; CDR3: CASGGRINIQYF; J: TRBJ2-4; V: TRBV23-1; size: few; D: NA
DNA: TGTGCCAGCAGTACACAGACTAGCGTCCGCACAGATACGCAGTATTTT; CDR3: CASSTQTSVRTDTQYF; J: TRBJ2-3; V: TRBV27; size: many; D: TRBD2
DNA: TGTGCCAGCACCAACCTCCGAGGGGGAAACACCATATATTTT; CDR3: CASTNLRGGNTIYF; J: TRBJ1-3; V: TRBV4-2; size: many; D: NA
DNA: TGTGCCAGCAGCTTGGAGACAGGGGTATCCGGGGAGCTGTTTTTT; CDR3: CASSLETGVSGELFF; J: TRBJ2-2; V: TRBV5-5; size: many; D: TRBD1
DNA: TGTGCCAGCAGACCTGACAGGGTGGGGGAGCAGTACTTC; CDR3: CASRPDRVGEQYF; J: TRBJ2-7; V: TRBV6-1; size: many; D: TRBD1
DNA: TGCGCCAGCAGCTGGGGGACAGGGCGAGTCGACGAGCAGTACTTC; CDR3: CASSWGTGRVDEQYF; J: TRBJ2-7; V: TRBV5-1; size: many; D: TRBD1
DNA: TGTGCCAGCAGTTTAGGGACTAGCAAATTTAAGTTCTTC; CDR3: CASSLGTSKFKFF; J: TRBJ2-1; V: TRBV27; size: many; D: TRBD2
DNA: TGTGCCAGTAGTAAAACTAGCGGCTCCTACAATGAGCAGTTCTTC; CDR3: CASSKTSGSYNEQFF; J: TRBJ2-1; V: TRBV19; size: many; D: TRBD2
DNA: TGTGCCAGCAGCCCCCGGGACAAAGACACGAACACCGGGGAGCTGTTTTTT; CDR3: CASSPRDKDTNTGELFF; J: TRBJ2-2; V: TRBV7-3; size: many; D: NA
DNA: TGTGCCTGGAGTAAAGGGGGTTCGGGTTCACCCCTCCACTTT; CDR3: CAWSKGGSGSPLHF; J: TRBJ1-6; V: TRBV30; size: NA; D: NA
DNA: TGTGCCAGCAGTCCTTCGGGTGGCACCGGGGAGCTGTTTTTT; CDR3: CASSPSGGTGELFF; J: TRBJ2-2; V: TRBV6-6; size: many; D: NA
DNA: TGTGCCAGCAGCCCCACCCTCGGGGCGGGAGGACCACAGTTCTTC; CDR3: CASSPTLGAGGPQFF; J: TRBJ2-1; V: TRBV14; size: NA; D: TRBD2
DNA: TGTGCCAGTAGGGAGACAGGGATACACACTGAAGCTTTCTTT; CDR3: CASRETGIHTEAFF; J: TRBJ1-1; V: TRBV19; size: medium-sized; D: TRBD1
DNA: TGTGCCAGCAGCTTGGGACAGGGAGGAGAGACCCAGTACTTC; CDR3: CASSLGQGGETQYF; J: TRBJ2-5; V: TRBV9; size: few; D: TRBD1
DNA: TGCAGCGTTGGCAGGGCCCCTGATCAGCCCCAGCATTTT; CDR3: CSVGRAPDQPQHF; J: TRBJ1-5; V: TRBV29-1; size: many; D: NA
DNA: TGCGCCAGCAGCCAAGGACCGTCAGGGGCTGAGGCCCCGAATGAAAAACTGTTTTTT; CDR3: CASSQGPSGAEAPNEKLFF; J: TRBJ1-4; V: TRBV4-1; size: many; D: NA
DNA: TGTGCCAGCAGCTTATCCTTGGGACAGGGGGTCAATGAGCAGTTCTTC; CDR3: CASSLSLGQGVNEQFF; J: TRBJ2-1; V: TRBV11-2; size: many; D: TRBD1
DNA: TGTGCCAGCAGTGAATCGCGGGGGGGGCGCGGTGAGCAGTTCTTC; CDR3: CASSESRGGRGEQFF; J: TRBJ2-1; V: TRBV6-1; size: few; D: TRBD2
DNA: TGCGCCAGCAGCTTGGCCGCAGCGGTAACTAATGAAAAACTGTTTTTT; CDR3: CASSLAAAVTNEKLFF; J: TRBJ1-4; V: TRBV5-1; size: many; D: NA
DNA: TGCGCCAGCAGCTGGGGAGACACAGATACGCAGTATTTT; CDR3: CASSWGDTDTQYF; J: TRBJ2-3; V: TRBV5-1; size: many; D: NA
DNA: TGTGCCAGCAATCCGGCTAGGGGCTATGGCTACACCTTC; CDR3: CASNPARGYGYTF; J: TRBJ1-2; V: TRBV7-9; size: many; D: NA